One and the same sample provided the 23 T cell receptor beta chains below, sequenced in a study of CD8 T cells in ankylosing spondylitis. TCRdb redid the calling of the 5' RACE reads with MiXCR, one entry per CDR3 protein. The sample holds over 700,000 distinct CDR3 sequences, around 20% seen once. These receptors have no identified antigens. Study outcomes and limitations: A TCR beta motif of roughly 8 highly homologous variants seemed to mark ankylosing spondylitis blood.

Specimen: blood, either unsorted or a sorted T cell fraction (not recorded which). Receptor source: a male donor with ankylosing spondylitis.

The chain is built from TRBV6-2 or TRBV6-3 and TRBJ1-4; 9 bases are shared with TRBD1. Germline loops: CDR1 MNHEY, CDR2 SVGEGT. This CDR3 has 16 residues. V trimming: 0 bases; J trimming: 8 bases; junction bases outside the gene matches: 7. The CDR3, as DNA: TGTGCCAGCAGTTACTCGTGGGACAGGGCAGGGGAAAAACTGTTTTTT. It specifies CASSYSWDRAGEKLFF.

This clonotype appeared many times. J is TRBJ1-5 and V is TRBV12-3 or TRBV12-4, with D maybe TRBD1 (6 bases). Trimming cost V 7 bases and J 7 bases, with 17 bases left between them. The CDR3 contains 14 residues. The CDR3 sequence is CASKKQGWGQPQHF. The DNA for the CDR3 is TGTGCCAGCAAGAAACAGGGTTGGGGGCAGCCCCAGCATTTT.

Of note for this clonotype: One junction end disagrees with the germline gene, perhaps due to a read error. The chain employs TRBV20-1 and TRBJ2-5; D is ambiguous. This CDR3 has 12 residues. CDR1 is DFQATT, CDR2 SNEGSKA, per germline (reference sequence). In DNA, the CDR3 is TGCAGTGCTAGAGACGAGAACCGTGCAATGGTCTTC. Translating it yields CSARDENRAMVF.

This clonotype has a handful of counts. This chain links TRBV10-3 with TRBJ1-1, with D unresolved. V was pared by 6 bases and J by 8 bases, with 10 bases between. Germline V gene lookup returns CDR1 ENHRY and CDR2 SYGVKD. This CDR3 has 11 residues. For the CDR3, the DNA is TGTGCCATCAGAGGGTCCCGGGAAGCTTTCTTT. This codes for CAIRGSREAFF.

Ten or more counts support this clonotype. J is TRBJ2-7 and V is TRBV10-3; D is undetermined. Trimming left V 6 bases short and J 6 bases short, with 21 bases between. This CDR3 comprises 15 residues. Germline CDR1 ENHRY, CDR2 SYGVKD. The CDR3 loop is CAIRALPTPSGEQYF. CDR3 sequence (DNA): TGTGCCATCAGGGCCCTACCGACCCCGTCAGGCGAGCAGTACTTC.

This clonotype was found a few times. The rearrangement links TRBV4-3 to TRBJ2-2; D gene ambiguous. V shed 0 bases and J shed 5 bases, with 13 bases lying between them. This CDR3 comprises 16 residues. The germline V gene has CDR1 LGHNA and CDR2 YSLEER. The CDR3 is CASSQDTARPTGELFF. The DNA of the CDR3 is TGCGCCAGCAGCCAAGATACGGCTCGACCGACCGGGGAGCTGTTTTTT.

The chain uses TRBV4-2 and TRBJ2-1; 9 bases match TRBD1. With V trimmed by 3 bases and J by 5 bases, 5 bases remained unmatched. Per the germline V gene, CDR1 is LGHNA and CDR2 is YNFKEQ. There are 15 residues in the CDR3. CDR3 DNA: TGTGCCAGCAGCCAGAGACAGGGGGGGGACAATGAGCAGTTCTTC. Amino acid sequence: CASSQRQGGDNEQFF.

In its sample, this clonotype was seen a few times. The genes are TRBV4-2 and TRBJ2-1, with no clear D. Germline CDR1 is LGHNA and CDR2 is YNFKEQ. The CDR3 contains 15 residues. V was clipped by 0 bases and J by 4 bases, with 10 bases between them. The CDR3 region has the DNA TGTGCCAGCAGCCAAGAGCTGCCCCCGTACAATGAGCAGTTCTTC. This gives the protein CASSQELPPYNEQFF.

CDR3 protein: CASSGGRQFF. In DNA form, the CDR3 reads TGTGCCAGCAGCGGGGGCCGACAGTTCTTC. The chain couples TRBV7-9 to TRBJ2-1; tentative D call: TRBD1 (6 bases). The CDR3 is 10 residues long. Germline lookup yields CDR1 SEHNR and CDR2 FQNEAQ (reference sequence). Trimming removed 5 bases from V and 13 bases from J, with 9 bases in between.

The J gene is TRBJ2-5, the V gene TRBV3-1; the match to TRBD2 covers 7 bases. The CDR3 covers 17 residues. The V gene end was trimmed by 1 base and the J gene end by 1 base; junction bases not matched to a gene: 9. Germline V lookup: CDR1 LGHDT, CDR2 YNNKEL (reference sequence). The CDR3 reads CASSQGSASGIQETQYF. The CDR3 DNA reads TGTGCCAGCAGCCAAGGGTCGGCTAGCGGTATCCAAGAGACCCAGTACTTC.

There are many counts of this clonotype. This rearrangement joins TRBV28 to TRBJ2-3, with 7 bases aligning to TRBD2. From germline, CDR1 is MDHEN and CDR2 SYDVKM. Germline trimming cut 4 bases from V and 6 bases from J; bases unmatched to any gene: 16. This CDR3 is 17 amino acids long. The CDR3 protein is CASSSYYRGRQGDTQYF. The CDR3, as DNA: TGTGCCAGCAGTTCTTATTACCGCGGGAGACAAGGGGATACGCAGTATTTT.

This clonotype was found a few times. The chain recombines TRBV3-1 with TRBJ2-7, with 11 bases lining up with TRBD2. The V gene end was trimmed by 3 bases and the J gene end by 5 bases; junction bases not matched to a gene: 6. The CDR3 length is 15 residues. Germline V lookup: CDR1 LGHDT, CDR2 YNNKEL (reference sequence). The CDR3 nucleotides are TGTGCCAGCAGCCACACTAGCGGGAGAAGGAACGAGCAGTACTTC. The encoded protein is CASSHTSGRRNEQYF.

V gene TRBV7-9 combines with J gene TRBJ2-2; 9 bases fit TRBD2. From germline, CDR1 is SEHNR and CDR2 FQNEAQ (reference sequence). After removal of 5 bases from V and 1 base from J, the junction contained 8 bases not matched to a gene. This CDR3 region has 17 residues. The CDR3 protein is CASSPGPLAGNTGELFF. CDR3 in DNA: TGTGCCAGCAGCCCCGGGCCACTAGCGGGGAACACCGGGGAGCTGTTTTTT.

This clonotype was detected many times. This chain connects TRBV3-1 to TRBJ2-1; 7 bases map to TRBD1. J gave up 7 bases and V 0 bases, and 9 bases lay outside the gene matches. The CDR3 runs to 16 residues. Germline-derived CDR1 and CDR2 are LGHDT and YNNKEL (reference sequence). Here the CDR3 DNA reads TGTGCCAGCAGCCAAGAAACAGGGGAGATAAGGAATGAGCAGTTCTTC. It encodes CASSQETGEIRNEQFF.

In this sample, this clonotype turned up once. CDR3 in amino acids: CASSLPGLALRSYNEQFF. The CDR3 coding sequence is TGCGCCAGCAGCTTGCCGGGACTAGCGTTAAGGTCCTACAATGAGCAGTTCTTC. The rearrangement links TRBV5-1 to TRBJ2-1, with 10 bases aligning to TRBD2. The CDR3 is 18 residues long. Germline assignment: CDR1 SGHRS and CDR2 YFSETQ. Trimming took 1 base from V and 1 from J; bases not matched to a gene: 8. Looking up the rest from reference TRBV5-1 and TRBJ2-1 gives the full variable domain: KAGVTQTPRYLIKTRGQQVTLSCSPISGHRSVSWYQQTPGQGLQFLFEYFSETQRNKGNFPGRFSGRQFSNSRSEMNVSTLELGDSALYLCASSLPGLALRSYNEQFFGPGTRLTVL.

The chain is built from TRBV6-4 and TRBJ2-3, with 7 bases fitting TRBD2. In germline, CDR1 is MRHNA, CDR2 SNTAGT. V dropped 3 bases and J dropped 6; count of bases not matched to a gene: 6. This CDR3 region has 14 residues. This CDR3 is CASSETGGRDTQYF. The CDR3 region has the DNA TGTGCCAGCAGTGAAACGGGGGGAAGGGATACGCAGTATTTT.

The chain combines TRBV12-3 or TRBV12-4 with TRBJ1-4; 7 bases align to TRBD1. The CDR3 extends over 12 amino acids. V shed 9 bases, J shed 7 bases, and the junction held 5 bases outside the gene matches. CDR3 coding DNA: TGTGCCAGTAAACAGGGGCGTGAAAAACTGTTTTTT. It is translated as CASKQGREKLFF.

The chain recombines TRBV6-1 with TRBJ1-1; a weak D match, TRBD1 (5 bases). CDR3 length: 19 amino acids. Trimming took 9 bases from V and 0 from J, leaving 29 bases between them. The germline V gene has CDR1 MNHNS and CDR2 SASEGT. The CDR3 bases are TGTGCCAGTGACAGACTAGGGTCGGCGGGATTGCTCATGAACACTGAAGCTTTCTTT. Residues: CASDRLGSAGLLMNTEAFF.

In this sample, this clonotype turned up a few times. This chain uses TRBV5-1 with TRBJ2-5; TRBD1 agrees at 7 bases. The CDR3 sequence is 14 residues long. With V trimmed by 4 bases and J by 3 bases, 6 bases remained unmatched. Germline CDR1 is SGHRS and CDR2 is YFSETQ. CDR3 protein: CASSPYGQEETQYF. The CDR3 bases are TGCGCCAGCAGCCCATACGGACAGGAAGAGACCCAGTACTTC.

The chain combines TRBV2 with TRBJ2-7, with 8 bases fitting TRBD2. The V segment lost 5 bases and the J segment 7 bases; nucleotides outside the gene matches: 13. Germline V gene sequence: CDR1 SNHLY, CDR2 FYNNEI. This CDR3 has 15 residues. The CDR3 spells CASSFAALAGNEQYF. The DNA of the CDR3 is TGTGCCAGCAGTTTCGCAGCTCTAGCGGGTAATGAGCAGTACTTC. Variable domain in full (rest from reference TRBV2 and TRBJ2-7): EPEVTQTPSHQVTQMGQEVILRCVPISNHLYFYWYRQILGQKVEFLVSFYNNEISEKSEIFDDQFSVERPDGSNFTLKIRSTKLEDSAMYFCASSFAALAGNEQYFGPGTRLTVT.

This clonotype was seen a handful of times. This chain uses TRBV27 with TRBJ1-6, with D perhaps TRBD1 (5 bases). Between the trimmed V and J ends, which lost 3 bases and 3 bases, there was a span of 12 bases. The germline V gene encodes CDR1 MNHEY and CDR2 SMNVEV (reference sequence). The CDR3 has 16 amino acids. CDR3: CASSLRGSLYNSPLHF. CDR3 DNA sequence: TGTGCCAGCAGTTTGAGGGGCTCACTCTATAATTCACCCCTCCACTTT.

The chain is built from TRBV5-1 and TRBJ2-1; 7 nucleotides align to TRBD2. Germline V gene sequence: CDR1 SGHRS, CDR2 YFSETQ. Losses at the gene ends were 0 bases for V and 7 bases for J; bases not matched to a gene: 7. The CDR3 has 15 amino acids. DNA of the CDR3: TGCGCCAGCAGCTTGGCCGGTCGGGAGGTGAATGAGCAGTTCTTC. The encoded protein is CASSLAGREVNEQFF.

This clonotype appeared a few times. J is TRBJ1-2 and V is TRBV12-3 or TRBV12-4; maybe TRBD1 (5 bases). V lost 11 bases and J 7 bases, leaving 20 bases between the germline ends. CDR3 length: 13 amino acids. DNA of the CDR3: TGTGCCGTACGAGTAGGGGCGGGGTTTGGCTACACCTTC. Amino acids: CAVRVGAGFGYTF.